This TCR beta chain stems from a study of blood T cells in healthy people across ages. V was pared by 4 bases and J by 7 bases, with 17 bases between. Germline V CDR1 and CDR2: SGDLS, YYNGEE. This CDR3 spans 14 amino acids. Sample donors were healthy Caucasian individuals that came from Russia, aged roughly 6 to 100. Study results and limitations: Strong correlation existed between TCR beta diversity and naive T cell percentage. Estimated diversity, derived from one million T cells, was regarded as an underestimate.

Using a J-beta primer mix together with a sample-barcoded 5' primer, a second PCR was run for about 6 to 11 cycles. TCRdb itself ran the 5' RACE reads through MiXCR, one entry per CDR3 protein. This sample has 750,000 to 1,000,000 distinct CDR3 sequences, with 25% to 30% found just once. To note about this clonotype: Its antigen remains unidentified. A much larger clone differs by one base, so this may be a read error.

This same sample was also taken into another study, of T cells of mothers and their children. That paper adds: No clones detected were persistent microchimeric T cell clones.

Sequenced: blood. This clonotype was sampled from a woman aged 35 to 49 in good health. This chain uses TRBV9 with TRBJ2-5, with a possible D match to TRBD2 (6 bases). This chain's CDR3 is CASSPPRRERTQYF. In DNA form, the CDR3 reads TGTGCCAGCAGCCCTCCCAGGCGGGAAAGGACCCAGTACTTC.